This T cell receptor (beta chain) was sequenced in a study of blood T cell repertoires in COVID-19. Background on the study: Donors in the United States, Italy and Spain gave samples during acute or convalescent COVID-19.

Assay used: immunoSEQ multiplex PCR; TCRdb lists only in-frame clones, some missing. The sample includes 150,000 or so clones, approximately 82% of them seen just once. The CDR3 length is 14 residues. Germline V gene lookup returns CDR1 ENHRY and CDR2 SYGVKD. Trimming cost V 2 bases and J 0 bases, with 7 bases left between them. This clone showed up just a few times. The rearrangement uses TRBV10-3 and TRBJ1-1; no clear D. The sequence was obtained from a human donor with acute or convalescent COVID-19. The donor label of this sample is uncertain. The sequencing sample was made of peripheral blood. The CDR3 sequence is CAISEGPMNTEAFF. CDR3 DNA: TGTGCCATCAGTGAGGGTCCTATGAACACTGAAGCTTTCTTT.